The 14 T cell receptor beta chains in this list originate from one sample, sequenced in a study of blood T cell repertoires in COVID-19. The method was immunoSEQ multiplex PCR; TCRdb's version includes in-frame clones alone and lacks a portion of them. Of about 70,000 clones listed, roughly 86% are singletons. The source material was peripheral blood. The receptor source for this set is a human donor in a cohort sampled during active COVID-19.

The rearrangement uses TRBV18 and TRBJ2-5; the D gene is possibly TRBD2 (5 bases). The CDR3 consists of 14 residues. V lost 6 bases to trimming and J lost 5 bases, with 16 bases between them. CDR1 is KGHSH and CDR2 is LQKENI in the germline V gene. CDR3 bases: TGTGCCAGCTCGGCGACTAATGCTTTCGAGACCCAGTACTTC. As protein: CASSATNAFETQYF. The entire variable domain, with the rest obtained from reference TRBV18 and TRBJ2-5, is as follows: NAGVMQNPRHLVRRRGQEARLRCSPMKGHSHVYWYRQLPEEGLKFMVYLQKENIIDESGMPKERFSAEFPKEGPSILRIQQVVRGDSAAYFCASSATNAFETQYFGPGTRLLVL.

The CDR3: CASSGLARGNEQFF. The CDR3 DNA is TGTGCCAGCAGTGGGCTAGCGCGGGGAAATGAGCAGTTCTTC. The chain has TRBV28 and TRBJ2-1; D might be TRBD2 (6 bases). In germline, CDR1 is MDHEN, CDR2 SYDVKM. Trimming stripped 5 bases from V and 7 bases from J, with 15 bases between. The CDR3 totals 14 residues.

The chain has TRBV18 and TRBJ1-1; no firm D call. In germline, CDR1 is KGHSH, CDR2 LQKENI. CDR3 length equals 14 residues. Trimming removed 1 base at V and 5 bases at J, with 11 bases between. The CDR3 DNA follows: TGTGCCAGCTCACCACGGCCCGGGTCGACTGAAGCTTTCTTT. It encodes CASSPRPGSTEAFF.

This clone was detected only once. The CDR3 DNA reads TGTGCCAGCAGCCAAGCTGGGACAGTCAACAAGGCAGATACGCAGTATTTT. Residues: CASSQAGTVNKADTQYF. This chain uses TRBV4-2 with TRBJ2-3, with TRBD1 matching 7 bases. This CDR3 is built from 17 residues. The germline V gene has CDR1 LGHNA and CDR2 YNFKEQ. J gave up 4 bases and V 1 base, and 11 bases lay outside the gene matches.

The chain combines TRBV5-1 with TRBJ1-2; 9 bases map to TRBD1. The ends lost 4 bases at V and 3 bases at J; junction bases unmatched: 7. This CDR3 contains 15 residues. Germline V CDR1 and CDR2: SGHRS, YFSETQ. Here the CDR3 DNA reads TGCGCCAGCAGCCCGGGGGGACAGGGAGACTATGGCTACACCTTC. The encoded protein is CASSPGGQGDYGYTF.

The CDR3 here is CASSPTSGGAVETQYF. The CDR3, as DNA: TGCGCCAGCAGCCCGACTAGCGGGGGGGCGGTAGAGACCCAGTACTTC. The chain has TRBV5-1 and TRBJ2-5; 14 nucleotides match TRBD2. This CDR3 contains 16 residues. The germline V gene encodes CDR1 SGHRS and CDR2 YFSETQ. After removal of 4 bases from V and 4 bases from J, the junction contained 6 bases not matched to a gene.

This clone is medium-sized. The CDR3 DNA reads TGTGCCAGCTCACCTGCCCAGCGGGGCTACGAGCAGTACTTC. Protein product: CASSPAQRGYEQYF. The genes are TRBV18 and TRBJ2-7; 7 nucleotides align to TRBD2. Germline V lookup: CDR1 KGHSH, CDR2 LQKENI. The CDR3 sequence is 14 residues long. Trimming took 3 bases from V and 3 from J; bases not matched to a gene: 5.

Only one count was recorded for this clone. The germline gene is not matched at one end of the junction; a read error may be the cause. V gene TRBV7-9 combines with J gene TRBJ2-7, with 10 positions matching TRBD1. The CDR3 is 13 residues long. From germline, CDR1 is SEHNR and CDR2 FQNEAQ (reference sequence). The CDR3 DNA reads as TGTGCCAGCAGCTCCTCCGCCGGGGACAGGGGTGTCTTC. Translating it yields CASSSSAGDRGVF.

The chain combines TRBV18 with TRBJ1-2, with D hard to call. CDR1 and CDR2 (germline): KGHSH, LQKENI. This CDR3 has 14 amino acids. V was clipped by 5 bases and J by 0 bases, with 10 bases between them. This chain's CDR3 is CASSLSVTNYGYTF. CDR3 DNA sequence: TGTGCCAGCTCATTGTCCGTAACTAACTATGGCTACACCTTC.

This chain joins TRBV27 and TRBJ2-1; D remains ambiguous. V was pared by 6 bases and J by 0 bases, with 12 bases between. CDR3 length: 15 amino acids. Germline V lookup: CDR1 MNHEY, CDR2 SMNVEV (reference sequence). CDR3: CASSSDLSSYNEQFF. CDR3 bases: TGTGCCAGCAGCTCAGACTTAAGCTCCTACAATGAGCAGTTCTTC.

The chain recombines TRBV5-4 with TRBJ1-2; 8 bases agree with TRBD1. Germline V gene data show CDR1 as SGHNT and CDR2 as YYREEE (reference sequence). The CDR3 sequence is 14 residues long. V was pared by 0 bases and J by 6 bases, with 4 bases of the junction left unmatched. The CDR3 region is CASSLGDRTDGYTF. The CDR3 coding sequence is TGTGCCAGCAGCTTGGGGGACAGGACGGATGGCTACACCTTC.

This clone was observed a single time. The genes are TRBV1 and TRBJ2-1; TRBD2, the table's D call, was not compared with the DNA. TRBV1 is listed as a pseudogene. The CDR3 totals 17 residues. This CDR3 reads CTSSQGHAGVDYNEQFF. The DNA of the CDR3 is TGCACCAGCAGCCAAGGTCATGCGGGAGTGGATTACAATGAGCAGTTCTTC.

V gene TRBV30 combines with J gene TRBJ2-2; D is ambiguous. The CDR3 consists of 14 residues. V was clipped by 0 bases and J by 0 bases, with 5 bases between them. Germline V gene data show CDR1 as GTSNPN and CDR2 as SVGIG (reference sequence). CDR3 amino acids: CAWSVLTNTGELFF. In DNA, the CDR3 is TGTGCCTGGAGTGTACTAACGAACACCGGGGAGCTGTTTTTT.

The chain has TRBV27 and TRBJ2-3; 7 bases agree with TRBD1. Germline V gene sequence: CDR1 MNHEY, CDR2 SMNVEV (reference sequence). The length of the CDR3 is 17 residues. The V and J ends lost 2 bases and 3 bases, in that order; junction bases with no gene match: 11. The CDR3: CASSLIFKAGGTDTQYF. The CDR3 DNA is TGTGCCAGCAGTTTAATATTTAAGGCAGGGGGAACAGATACGCAGTATTTT.